This TCR beta chain was recovered during a study of blood T cell repertoires in COVID-19. Study-wide background: Samples taken during acute and convalescent COVID-19 were collected in the United States, Italy and Spain. T cells, B-cell-depleted T cells, or PBMCs supplied cDNA or gDNA.

Authors' methods: Quantification of nucleated cells was approximated via reference gene primer amplification. Data came from immunoSEQ multiplex PCR; TCRdb stores just in-frame clones and leaves some out. That table supplies the V and J calls and clone size; D and trimming were determined from the DNA. This sample has about 95,000 clones, with over 75% found just once. This clone has just a few counts. Input material: peripheral blood. The receptor comes from a man at least 80 years old with active or convalescent COVID-19.

In DNA form, the CDR3 reads TGTGCCAGCAGCTCGGTTTTGTGGGGGCCCAACAATGAGCAGTTCTTC. Amino acid sequence: CASSSVLWGPNNEQFF. The chain uses TRBV7-9 and TRBJ2-1; a possible D gene is TRBD1 (6 bases). The length of the CDR3 is 16 residues. CDR1 SEHNR and CDR2 FQNEAQ come from the germline V gene (reference sequence). With 4 bases removed from V and 5 bases from J, the gap between germline ends came to 18 bases.